The T cell receptor (beta chain) under discussion was sequenced for a study of cytomegalovirus exposure and HLA in healthy donors. The CDR3 has 15 residues. Germline CDR1 and CDR2: SGHNT and YYREEE (reference sequence). V lost 1 base and J lost 7; bases outside the gene matches: 3. Researchers ran the PCR with 60 Vbeta and 13 Jbeta primers. Assay used: immunoSEQ multiplex PCR; TCRdb lists only in-frame clones, some missing. The sample carries roughly 110,000 clones, around 80% recorded once. The origin of this receptor is a woman between 50 and 59 years old in good health and CMV-seropositive. This chain uses TRBV5-4 with TRBJ2-1; the match to TRBD1 covers 12 bases. Sequencing input: PBMCs. As DNA, the CDR3 is TGTGCCAGCAGCTTGCCGGGACAGGGGGCGAATGAGCAGTTCTTC. Protein product: CASSLPGQGANEQFF.